This T cell receptor (beta chain) was profiled in a study of PD-1 blockade in mismatch repair-deficient tumors. Across the study: Patients had eleven to twelve mismatch repair-deficient cancer types, all previously treated and progressing. The study, taken as a whole, reports: Rapid post-treatment expansion, then contraction, generally preceding radiologic response, marked tumor-resident clones.

Generated by immunoSEQ multiplex PCR, the TCRdb table keeps only in-frame clones and is missing some. This sample has around 100,000 clones, with about four fifths found just once. Mismatch repair deficiency was confirmed in all patients, by PCR or immunohistochemistry. A few pembrolizumab responders had their TCRs sequenced. In the case of this clone: The antigen remains unidentified.

The CDR3 has 15 amino acids. The V and J genes are TRBV21-1 and TRBJ2-3; the table names TRBD2, a call not compared with the DNA. TRBV21-1 is a documented pseudogene. This receptor was taken from an adult with mismatch repair-deficient cancer. Sequenced material: peripheral blood, taken roughly eight months after starting pembrolizumab. The CDR3 loop is CASSKPPPTTDTQYF. The CDR3 region has the DNA TGTGCCAGCAGCAAACCCCCCCCTACCACAGATACGCAGTATTTT.